This T cell receptor (beta chain) originates from a study of T cells in Graves' hyperthyroidism and ophthalmopathy. Study-wide findings and caveats: Most thyroid clonotypes with frequency above 0.001 were detected in blood.

A remark on this clonotype: The target antigen is unknown.

Patients were excluded because of uncontrolled infection, other autoimmune disease, pregnancy or lactation. Sampled blood dates from first hyperthyroidism diagnosis, and it precedes any ophthalmopathy symptoms. Amplification targeted TCR beta CDR3 regions from RNA transcripts. First-round RT-PCR of the TCR CDR3 relied on the HTBI primer set. TCRdb re-called the multiplex PCR reads with MiXCR, one entry per CDR3 protein. The sample records 110,000 to 150,000 distinct CDR3 sequences, more than 20% being singletons. CDR1 and CDR2 from the germline V gene are MDHEN and SYDVKM. The CDR3 is 15 amino acids. Trimming shortened V by 6 bases and J by 0 bases, and 13 bases separated the two germline ends.

The J gene is TRBJ2-3, the V gene TRBV28, with D tentatively TRBD1 (8 bases). Specimen: blood. This sequence was found in a woman aged 45-65 years with Graves' hyperthyroidism that later progressed to Graves' ophthalmopathy. CDR3 nucleotide sequence: TGTGCCAGCAGCGGGGGGACAGGTAGCACAGATACGCAGTATTTT. This codes for CASSGGTGSTDTQYF.